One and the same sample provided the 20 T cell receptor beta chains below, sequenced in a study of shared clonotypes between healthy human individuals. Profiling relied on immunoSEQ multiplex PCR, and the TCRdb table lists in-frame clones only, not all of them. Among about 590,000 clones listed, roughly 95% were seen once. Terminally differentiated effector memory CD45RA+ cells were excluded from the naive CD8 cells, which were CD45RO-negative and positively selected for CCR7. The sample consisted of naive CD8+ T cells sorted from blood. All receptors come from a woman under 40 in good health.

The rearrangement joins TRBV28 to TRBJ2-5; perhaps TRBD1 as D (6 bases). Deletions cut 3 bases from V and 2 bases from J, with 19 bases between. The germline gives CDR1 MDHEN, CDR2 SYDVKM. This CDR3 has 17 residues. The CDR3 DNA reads TGTGCCAGCAGTTTGTATCCATCGACAGGAGCGCAAGAGACCCAGTACTTC. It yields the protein CASSLYPSTGAQETQYF.

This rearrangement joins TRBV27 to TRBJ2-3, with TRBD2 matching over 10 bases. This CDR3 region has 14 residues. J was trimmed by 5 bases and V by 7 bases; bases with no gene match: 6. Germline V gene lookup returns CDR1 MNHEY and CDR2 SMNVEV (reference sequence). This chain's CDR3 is CASNLAGAGDTQYF. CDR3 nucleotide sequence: TGTGCCAGCAACCTAGCGGGAGCGGGAGATACGCAGTATTTT.

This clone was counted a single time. CDR3 DNA sequence: TGCAGCGTTGTGGGGGGGGACACCAGCTATGGCTACACCTTC. Protein: CSVVGGDTSYGYTF. The chain joins TRBV29-1 to TRBJ1-2, with a tentative D call TRBD1 (6 bases). V was clipped by 4 bases and J by 4 bases, with 16 bases between them. Germline V gene lookup returns CDR1 SQVTM and CDR2 ANQGSEA. CDR3 size: 14 residues.

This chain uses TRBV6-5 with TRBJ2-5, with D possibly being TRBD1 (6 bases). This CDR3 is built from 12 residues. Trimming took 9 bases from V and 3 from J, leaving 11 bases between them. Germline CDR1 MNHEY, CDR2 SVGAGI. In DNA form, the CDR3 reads TGTGCCAGTGAGGGGGACGAAGAGACCCAGTACTTC. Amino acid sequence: CASEGDEETQYF.

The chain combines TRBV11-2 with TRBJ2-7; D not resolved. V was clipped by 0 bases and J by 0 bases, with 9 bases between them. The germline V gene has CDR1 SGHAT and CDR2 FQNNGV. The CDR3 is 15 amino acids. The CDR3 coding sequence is TGTGCCAGCAGCTTAGAATCCACATACTCCTACGAGCAGTACTTC. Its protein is CASSLESTYSYEQYF.

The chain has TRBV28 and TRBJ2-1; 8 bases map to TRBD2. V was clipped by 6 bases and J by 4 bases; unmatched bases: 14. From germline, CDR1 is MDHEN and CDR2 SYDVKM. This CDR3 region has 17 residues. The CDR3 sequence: CASSPLQVAGPYNEQFF. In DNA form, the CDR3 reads TGTGCCAGCAGCCCCCTGCAGGTAGCGGGACCTTACAATGAGCAGTTCTTC. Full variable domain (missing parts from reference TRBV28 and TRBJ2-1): DVKVTQSSRYLVKRTGEKVFLECVQDMDHENMFWYRQDPGLGLRLIYFSYDVKMKEKGDIPEGYSVSREKKERFSLILESASTNQTSMYLCASSPLQVAGPYNEQFFGPGTRLTVL.

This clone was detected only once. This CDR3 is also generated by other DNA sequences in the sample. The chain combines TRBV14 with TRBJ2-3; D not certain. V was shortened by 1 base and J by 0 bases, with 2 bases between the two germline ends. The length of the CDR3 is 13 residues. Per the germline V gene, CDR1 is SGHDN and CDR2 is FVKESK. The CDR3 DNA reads TGTGCCAGCAGCCAAGTAAGCACAGATACGCAGTATTTT. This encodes CASSQVSTDTQYF.

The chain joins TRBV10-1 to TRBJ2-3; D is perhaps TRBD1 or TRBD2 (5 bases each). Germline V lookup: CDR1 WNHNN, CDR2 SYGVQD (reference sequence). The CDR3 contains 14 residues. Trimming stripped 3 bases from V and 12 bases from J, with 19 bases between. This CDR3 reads CASSDVPTGTFQYF. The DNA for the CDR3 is TGCGCCAGCAGTGACGTACCTACCGGGACCTTCCAGTATTTT.

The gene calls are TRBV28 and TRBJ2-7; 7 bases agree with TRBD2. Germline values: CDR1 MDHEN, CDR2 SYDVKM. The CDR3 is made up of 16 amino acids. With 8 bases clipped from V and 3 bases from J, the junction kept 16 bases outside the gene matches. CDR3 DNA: TGTGCCAGCTCCCCTCCTTACCGGGACTATCGCTACGAGCAGTACTTC. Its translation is CASSPPYRDYRYEQYF.

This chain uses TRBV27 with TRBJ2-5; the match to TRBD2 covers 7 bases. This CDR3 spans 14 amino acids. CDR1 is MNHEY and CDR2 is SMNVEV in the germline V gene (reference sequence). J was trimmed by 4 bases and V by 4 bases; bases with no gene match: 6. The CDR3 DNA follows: TGTGCCAGCAGTTCGTCCGTAGCGGGAGAGACCCAGTACTTC. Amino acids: CASSSSVAGETQYF.

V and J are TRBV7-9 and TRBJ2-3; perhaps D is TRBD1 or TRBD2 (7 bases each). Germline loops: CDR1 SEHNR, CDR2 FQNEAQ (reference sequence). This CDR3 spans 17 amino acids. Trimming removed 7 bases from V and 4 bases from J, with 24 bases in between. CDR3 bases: TGTGCCAGCATCCACCCAGGGGGGGGGCGTAATCCAGATACGCAGTATTTT. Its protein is CASIHPGGGRNPDTQYF.

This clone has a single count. The CDR3: CASSVHQRQGSYEQYF. CDR3 in DNA: TGTGCCAGTAGTGTCCATCAAAGACAGGGGAGCTACGAGCAGTACTTC. The rearrangement uses TRBV19 and TRBJ2-7; 8 bases are shared with TRBD1. Germline V gene lookup returns CDR1 LNHDA and CDR2 SQIVND (reference sequence). This CDR3 is built from 16 residues. V was clipped by 5 bases and J by 3 bases; unmatched bases: 12.

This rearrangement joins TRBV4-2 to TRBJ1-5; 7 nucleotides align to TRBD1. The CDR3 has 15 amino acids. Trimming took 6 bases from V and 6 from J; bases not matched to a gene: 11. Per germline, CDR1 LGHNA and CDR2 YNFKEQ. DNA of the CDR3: TGTGCCAGCAGTCTGGAGGGGGCGCATGGTCAGCCCCAGCATTTT. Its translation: CASSLEGAHGQPQHF.

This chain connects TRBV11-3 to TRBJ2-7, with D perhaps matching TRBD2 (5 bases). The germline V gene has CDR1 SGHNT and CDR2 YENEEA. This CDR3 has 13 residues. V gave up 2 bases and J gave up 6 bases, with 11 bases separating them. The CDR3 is CASSLFQGSEQYF. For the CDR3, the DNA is TGTGCCAGCAGCTTATTCCAAGGGAGCGAGCAGTACTTC.

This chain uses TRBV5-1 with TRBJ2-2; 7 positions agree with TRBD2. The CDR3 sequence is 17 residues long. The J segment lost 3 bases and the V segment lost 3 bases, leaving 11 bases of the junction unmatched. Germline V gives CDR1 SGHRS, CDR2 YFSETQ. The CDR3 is CASSSPDLAVYTGELFF. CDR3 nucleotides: TGCGCCAGCAGCTCCCCGGATCTAGCGGTCTACACCGGGGAGCTGTTTTTT.

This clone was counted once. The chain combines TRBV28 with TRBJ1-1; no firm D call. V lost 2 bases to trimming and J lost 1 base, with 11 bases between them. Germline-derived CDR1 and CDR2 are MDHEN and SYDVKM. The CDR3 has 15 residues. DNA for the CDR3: TGTGCCAGCAGTTTACCGCGGGCAGGGAACACTGAAGCTTTCTTT. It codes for CASSLPRAGNTEAFF.

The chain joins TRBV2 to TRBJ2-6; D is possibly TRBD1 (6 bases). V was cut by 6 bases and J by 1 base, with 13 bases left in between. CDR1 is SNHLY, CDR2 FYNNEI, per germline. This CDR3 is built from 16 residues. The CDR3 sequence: CASSASTGSGANVLTF. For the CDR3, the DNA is TGTGCCAGCAGCGCCTCAACAGGGTCTGGGGCCAACGTCCTGACTTTC.

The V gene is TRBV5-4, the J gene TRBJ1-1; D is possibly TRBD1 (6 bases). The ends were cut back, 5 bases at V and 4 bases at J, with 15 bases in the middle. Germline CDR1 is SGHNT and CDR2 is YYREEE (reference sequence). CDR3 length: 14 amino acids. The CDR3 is CASRPQGPSTEAFF. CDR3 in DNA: TGTGCCAGCAGACCTCAGGGGCCTAGCACTGAAGCTTTCTTT. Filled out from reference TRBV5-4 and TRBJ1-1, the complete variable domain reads ETGVTQSPTHLIKTRGQQVTLRCSSQSGHNTVSWYQQALGQGPQFIFQYYREEENGRGNFPPRFSGLQFPNYSSELNVNALELDDSALYLCASRPQGPSTEAFFGQGTRLTVV.

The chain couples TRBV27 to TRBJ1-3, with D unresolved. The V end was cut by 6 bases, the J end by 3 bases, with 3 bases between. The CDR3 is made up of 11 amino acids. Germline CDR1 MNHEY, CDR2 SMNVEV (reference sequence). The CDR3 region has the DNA TGTGCCAGCAGGGATGGAAACACCATATATTTT. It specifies CASRDGNTIYF.

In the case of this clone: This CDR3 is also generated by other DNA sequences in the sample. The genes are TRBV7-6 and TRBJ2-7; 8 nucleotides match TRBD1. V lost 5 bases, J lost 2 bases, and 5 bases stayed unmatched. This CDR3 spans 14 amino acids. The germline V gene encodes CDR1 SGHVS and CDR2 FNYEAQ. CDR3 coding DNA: TGTGCCAGCAGCCTGGGACAGGAAACCTACGAGCAGTACTTC. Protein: CASSLGQETYEQYF.